What follows describes a single T cell receptor (beta chain). Antigen specificity is unknown. Losses at the gene ends were 3 bases for V and 2 bases for J; bases not matched to a gene: 2. This CDR3 is 13 amino acids long. From germline, CDR1 is SGHRS and CDR2 YFSETQ. This sample stems from a study of radiotherapy plus CTLA-4 blockade in lung cancer. Study-level background: Among all patients, roughly 19% showed objective responses, while roughly 28% had disease control.

General study findings and limits: The study found tumor-derived TCR clones expanded in blood after radiotherapy plus ipilimumab. Reports identified early blood T cell clone dynamics, with interferon-beta, as the best response predictor.

The study treated chemo-refractory metastatic non-small-cell lung cancer patients with focal radiation plus ipilimumab CTLA-4 blockade. TCRdb's copy holds only in-frame clones and misses some; the assay was immunoSEQ multiplex PCR. The sample records tens of thousands of clones, roughly 75% being singletons. The specimen was peripheral blood, collected from a patient treated with radiotherapy plus ipilimumab. The chain recombines TRBV5-1 with TRBJ2-7; TRBD1 aligns across 7 bases. The receptor was isolated from a human donor with non-small cell lung cancer who had a complete response to radiotherapy plus ipilimumab. For the CDR3, the DNA is TGCGCCAGCAGCTCAGGGACAGCCTACGAGCAGTACTTC. This encodes CASSSGTAYEQYF.